The clone carrying this T cell receptor beta chain was found a few times. As yet, its antigen is unknown. This record belongs to a study of CD8 T cells in ankylosing spondylitis. Study-level findings and limits: Typical of ankylosing spondylitis blood, it appeared, was a TCR beta motif of fewer than 10 highly homologous variants.

As the method for making TCR beta libraries, quantitative 5'-RACE with molecular barcodes was used. TCRdb processed the 5' RACE reads anew with MiXCR; each CDR3 protein has one entry. The sample lists around 340,000 distinct CDR3 sequences, roughly 22% occurring once. CDR1 is SGHRS, CDR2 YFSETQ, per germline. The junction had 10 bases not matched to a gene; V was cut back by 4 bases and J by 5 bases. The CDR3 is 15 amino acids. The receptor's source is a male donor with ankylosing spondylitis or in good health (not recorded which). The genes are TRBV5-1 and TRBJ2-3; 7 bases agree with TRBD1. Sequenced: blood, either unsorted or a sorted T cell fraction (not recorded which). CDR3 DNA sequence: TGCGCCAGCAGCCTCGCCCAGGGGGATATAGATACGCAGTATTTT. Amino acids: CASSLAQGDIDTQYF.